The source of this TCR beta chain is a study of neurological immune-mediated disorders. General study results and limits: Patients with HTLV-1-associated myelopathy had the highest level of TCR clonal expansion, whereas patients with multiple sclerosis had the lowest level, falling beneath the level found in healthy controls.

This clonotype was counted at least ten times. The antigen is unknown. Time point: longitudinal time-point 2. Healthy controls comprised blood bank volunteers in Maryland, USA. Via MiXCR, TCRdb re-called the 5' RACE reads, giving one row per CDR3 protein. The table shows 60,000 to 75,000 distinct CDR3 sequences, with more than 7.5% occurring only once. Trimming shortened V by 0 bases and J by 4 bases, and 12 bases separated the two germline ends. The CDR3 extends over 15 amino acids. CDR1 and CDR2 (germline): ENHRY, SYGVKD. V gene TRBV10-3 combines with J gene TRBJ2-5, with D maybe TRBD1 (5 bases). The source material was PBMCs. The sequence was obtained from a young man in good health. The CDR3 DNA sequence: TGTGCCATCAGTGAGTCGAAGGGGAAAAGAGAGACCCAGTACTTC. Translating it yields CAISESKGKRETQYF.